This paragraph reports one T cell receptor (beta chain). Antigen specificity is unknown. The CDR3 spans 12 residues. Germline CDR1 and CDR2: SGDLS and YYNGEE. J was trimmed by 5 bases and V by 3 bases; bases with no gene match: 2. The entry originates in a study of T cell responses to AZD1222 COVID-19 vaccine. Study-level results: Targets within unmutated variant regions were reportedly found for nearly half of spike-specific TCRs. Clonal diversity may have been underestimated in mostly white British donors.

Some clones are missing from TCRdb's copy, which holds only in-frame ones; the method was immunoSEQ multiplex PCR. The repertoire has some 110,000 clones, roughly 86% of them found once; the top ten carry 3.3%. Sequencing was performed on peripheral blood, taken 28 days after the second dose of the MenACWY control vaccine. The rearrangement joins TRBV9 to TRBJ2-7; 7 bases fit TRBD2. This TCR was sampled from an adult who received the MenACWY meningococcal vaccine as a control. The CDR3 nucleotides are TGTGCCAGCAGCGAGGGAGGGGACGAGCAGTACTTC. Its protein product is CASSEGGDEQYF.